The clone carrying this TCR beta chain has a handful of counts. Its antigen is unknown. This sample was taken from a study of cytotoxic CD8 clonotypes in ibrutinib-treated CLL. CDR3 length equals 17 residues. CDR1 and CDR2 from the germline V gene are GTSNPN and SVGIG (reference sequence). V was pared by 5 bases and J by 7 bases, with 18 bases of the junction left unmatched. Regarding the study as a whole: Before falling back toward baseline at progression, clonality had risen at the time of ibrutinib response.

The method was immunoSEQ multiplex PCR; TCRdb's version includes in-frame clones alone and lacks a portion of them. The data contain some 150,000 clones, about 80% of them seen just once; the ten biggest clones take up less than 30%. The starting material was PBMCs, obtained after 12 months of ibrutinib treatment. This rearrangement joins TRBV30 to TRBJ1-4; TRBD1 matches at 8 bases. This sequence was found in a human donor with chronic lymphocytic leukemia. CDR3 loop: CAWAGQDIFKSGEKLFF. The CDR3 region has the DNA TGTGCCTGGGCGGGACAGGACATCTTTAAGTCGGGTGAAAAACTGTTTTTT.